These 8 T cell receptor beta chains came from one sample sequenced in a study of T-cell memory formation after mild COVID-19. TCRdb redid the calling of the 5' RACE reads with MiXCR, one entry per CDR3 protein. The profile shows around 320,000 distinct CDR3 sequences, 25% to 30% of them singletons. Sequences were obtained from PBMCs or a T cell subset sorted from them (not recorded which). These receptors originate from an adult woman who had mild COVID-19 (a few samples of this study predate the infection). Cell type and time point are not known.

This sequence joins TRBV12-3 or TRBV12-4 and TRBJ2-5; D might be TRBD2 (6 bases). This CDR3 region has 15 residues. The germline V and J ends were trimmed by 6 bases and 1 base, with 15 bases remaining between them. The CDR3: CASSPGRLGQETQYF. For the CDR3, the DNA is TGTGCCAGCAGCCCCGGACGACTAGGCCAAGAGACCCAGTACTTC.

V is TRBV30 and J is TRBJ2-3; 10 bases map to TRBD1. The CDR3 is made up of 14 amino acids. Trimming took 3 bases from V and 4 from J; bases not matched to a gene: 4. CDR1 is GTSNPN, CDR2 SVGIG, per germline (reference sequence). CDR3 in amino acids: CAWRSGTGADTQYF. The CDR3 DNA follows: TGTGCCTGGAGGTCGGGGACAGGGGCAGATACGCAGTATTTT.

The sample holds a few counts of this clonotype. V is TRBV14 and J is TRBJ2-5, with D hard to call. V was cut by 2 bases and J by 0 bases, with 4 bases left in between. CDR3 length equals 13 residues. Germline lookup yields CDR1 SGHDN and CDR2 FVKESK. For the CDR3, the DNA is TGTGCCAGCAGCCAACCGTACCAAGAGACCCAGTACTTC. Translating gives CASSQPYQETQYF. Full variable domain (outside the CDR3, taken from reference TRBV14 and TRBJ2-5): EAGVTQFPSHSVIEKGQTVTLRCDPISGHDNLYWYRRVMGKEIKFLLHFVKESKQDESGMPNNRFLAERTGGTYSTLKVQPAELEDSGVYFCASSQPYQETQYFGPGTRLLVL.

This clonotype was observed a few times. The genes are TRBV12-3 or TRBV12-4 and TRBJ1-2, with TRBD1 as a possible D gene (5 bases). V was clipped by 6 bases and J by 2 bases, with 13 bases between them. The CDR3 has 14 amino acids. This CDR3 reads CASSLRRGNYGYTF. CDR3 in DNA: TGTGCCAGCAGCCTGCGGAGGGGCAACTATGGCTACACCTTC.

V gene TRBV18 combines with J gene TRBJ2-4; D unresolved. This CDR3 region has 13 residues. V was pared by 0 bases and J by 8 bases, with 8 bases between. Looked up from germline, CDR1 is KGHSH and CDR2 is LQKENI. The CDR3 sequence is CASSPPGWDIQYF. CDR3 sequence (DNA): TGTGCCAGCTCACCACCGGGGTGGGACATTCAGTACTTC.

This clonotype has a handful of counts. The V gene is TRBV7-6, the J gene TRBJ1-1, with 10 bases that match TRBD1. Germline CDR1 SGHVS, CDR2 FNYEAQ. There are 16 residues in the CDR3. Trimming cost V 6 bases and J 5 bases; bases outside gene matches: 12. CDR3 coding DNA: TGTGCCAGCAGTCCAGGGCCAAGGACAGGGGGGACTGAAGCTTTCTTT. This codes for CASSPGPRTGGTEAFF.

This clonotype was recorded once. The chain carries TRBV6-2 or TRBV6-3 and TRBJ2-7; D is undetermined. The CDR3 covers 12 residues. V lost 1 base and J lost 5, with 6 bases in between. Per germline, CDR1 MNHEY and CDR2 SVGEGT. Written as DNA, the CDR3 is TGTGCCAGCAGTTACTTCGCTAACGAGCAGTACTTC. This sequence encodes CASSYFANEQYF.

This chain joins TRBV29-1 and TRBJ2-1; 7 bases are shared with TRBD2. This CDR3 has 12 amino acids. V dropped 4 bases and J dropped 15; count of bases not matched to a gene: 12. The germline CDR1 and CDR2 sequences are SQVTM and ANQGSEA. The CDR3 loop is CSVVGSAGVAFF. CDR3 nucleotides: TGCAGCGTTGTGGGGTCGGCGGGGGTCGCGTTCTTC.